This TCR beta chain is drawn from a study of OX40 agonist ivuxolimab in advanced cancers. CDR1 and CDR2 (germline): SGHKS, YYEKEE (reference sequence). V lost 0 bases and J 3 bases, leaving 7 bases between the germline ends. The CDR3 is 14 residues long. Clones were sequenced by immunoSEQ multiplex PCR, and TCRdb holds only the in-frame ones, with some missing. The sample holds around 63,000 clones, around nine tenths seen once. This clone has only one observation. Sample: CD4+ or CD8+ T cells sorted from blood, taken in a trial of the OX40 agonist ivuxolimab. The chain has TRBV5-5 and TRBJ1-5; tentatively, D is TRBD1 (5 bases). The TCR sequence derives from an adult with an advanced solid tumor such as melanoma, head and neck, liver or kidney cancer. This chain's CDR3 is CASSLVGPNQPQHF. As DNA, the CDR3 is TGTGCCAGCAGCTTGGTGGGGCCCAATCAGCCCCAGCATTTT.